This TCR beta chain was profiled in a study of cytomegalovirus exposure and HLA in healthy donors. Primers for the PCR totalled 60 Vbeta and 13 Jbeta. Data came from immunoSEQ multiplex PCR; TCRdb stores just in-frame clones and leaves some out. The sample shows about 170,000 clones, 80% to 90% of them seen only once. The CDR3 runs to 17 residues. Germline CDR1 LGHNA, CDR2 YNFKEQ. Germline trimming cut 1 base from V and 6 bases from J; bases unmatched to any gene: 5. This chain links TRBV4-2 with TRBJ2-3; 15 bases map to TRBD2. The receptor was derived from a man younger than 30 in good health and CMV-seropositive. Sequences were obtained from PBMCs. This chain's CDR3 is CASSQAGLAGGTDTQYF. The CDR3 nucleotides are TGTGCCAGCAGCCAAGCGGGACTAGCGGGGGGAACCGATACGCAGTATTTT.